This TCR beta chain was profiled in a study of blood T cell repertoires in COVID-19. Overall study context: The United States, Italy and Spain provided the acute and convalescent COVID-19 samples. T cells, B-cell-depleted T cells, or PBMCs supplied cDNA or gDNA.

Assay: immunoSEQ multiplex PCR; the TCRdb copy retains only in-frame clones and omits some. The repertoire consists of a few hundred thousand clones, with around nine tenths occurring once and the leading ten covering approximately 6.2%. Trimming removed 5 bases at V and 6 bases at J, with 14 bases between. Germline V lookup: CDR1 LNHDA, CDR2 SQIVND (reference sequence). This CDR3 region has 14 residues. This TCR was recovered from a man aged 55-75 years who had recovered from COVID-19. The chain uses TRBV19 and TRBJ1-5; no clear D. The specimen was peripheral blood. In DNA form, the CDR3 reads TGTGCCAGTAGTGGAGCGGGGTTTAGTCAGCCCCAGCATTTT. It codes for CASSGAGFSQPQHF.